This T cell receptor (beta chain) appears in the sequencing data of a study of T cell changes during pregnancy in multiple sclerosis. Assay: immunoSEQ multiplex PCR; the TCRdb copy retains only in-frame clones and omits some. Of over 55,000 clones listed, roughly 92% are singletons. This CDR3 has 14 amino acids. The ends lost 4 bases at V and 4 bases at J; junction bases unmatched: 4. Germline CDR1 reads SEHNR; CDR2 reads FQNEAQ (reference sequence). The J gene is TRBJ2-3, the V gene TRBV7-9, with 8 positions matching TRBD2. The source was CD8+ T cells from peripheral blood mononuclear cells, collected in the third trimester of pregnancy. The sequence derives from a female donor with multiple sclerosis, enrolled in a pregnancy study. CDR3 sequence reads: CASSSSGSADTQYF. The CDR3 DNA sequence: TGTGCCAGCAGCTCGAGCGGGAGCGCAGATACGCAGTATTTT. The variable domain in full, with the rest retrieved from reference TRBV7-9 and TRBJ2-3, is DTGVSQNPRHKITKRGQNVTFRCDPISEHNRLYWYRQTLGQGPEFLTYFQNEAQLEKSRLLSDRFSAERPKGSFSTLEIQRTEQGDSAMYLCASSSSGSADTQYFGPGTRLTVL.